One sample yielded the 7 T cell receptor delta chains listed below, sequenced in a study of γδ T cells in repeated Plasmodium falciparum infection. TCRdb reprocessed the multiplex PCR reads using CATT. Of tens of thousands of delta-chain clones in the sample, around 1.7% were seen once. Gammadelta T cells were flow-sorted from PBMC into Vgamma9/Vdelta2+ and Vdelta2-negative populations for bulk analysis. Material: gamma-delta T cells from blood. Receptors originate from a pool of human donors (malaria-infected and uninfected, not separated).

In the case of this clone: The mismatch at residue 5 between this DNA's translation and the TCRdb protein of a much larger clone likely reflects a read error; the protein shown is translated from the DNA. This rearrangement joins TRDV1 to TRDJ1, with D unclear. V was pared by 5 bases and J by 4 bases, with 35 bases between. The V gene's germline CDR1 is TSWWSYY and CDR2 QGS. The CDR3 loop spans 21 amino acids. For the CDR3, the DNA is TGTGCTCTTGGGAAAGCTACGTTTAGAGGGGTTTGGAGGGGCCAAAGCGATAAACTCATCTTT. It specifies CALGKATFRGVWRGQSDKLIF.

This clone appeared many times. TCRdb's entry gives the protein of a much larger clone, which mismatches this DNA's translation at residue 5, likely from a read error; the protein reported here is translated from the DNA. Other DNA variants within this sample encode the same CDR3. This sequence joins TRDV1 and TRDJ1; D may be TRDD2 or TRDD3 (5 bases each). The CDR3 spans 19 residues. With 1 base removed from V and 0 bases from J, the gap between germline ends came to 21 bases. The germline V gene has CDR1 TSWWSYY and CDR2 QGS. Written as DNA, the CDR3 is TGTGCTCTTGGGGAACCAAGTCCCTTCGGGAGGGGGTACACCGATAAACTCATCTTT. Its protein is CALGEPSPFGRGYTDKLIF.

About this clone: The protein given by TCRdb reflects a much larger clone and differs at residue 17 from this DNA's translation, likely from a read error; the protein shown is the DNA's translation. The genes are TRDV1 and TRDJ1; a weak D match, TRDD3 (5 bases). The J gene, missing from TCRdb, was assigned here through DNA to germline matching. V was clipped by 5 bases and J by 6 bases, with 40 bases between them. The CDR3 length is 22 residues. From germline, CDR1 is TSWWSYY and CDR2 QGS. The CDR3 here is CALGQSLLLMSHLYWKAYKLIF. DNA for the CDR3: TGTGCTCTTGGGCAAAGCTTACTACTCATGAGCCACCTATACTGGAAAGCCTATAAACTCATCTTT.

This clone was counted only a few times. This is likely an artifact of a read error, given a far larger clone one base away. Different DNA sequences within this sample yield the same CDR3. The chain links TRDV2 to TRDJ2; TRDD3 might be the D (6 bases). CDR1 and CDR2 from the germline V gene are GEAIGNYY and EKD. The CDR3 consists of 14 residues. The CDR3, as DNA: TGTGCCTGTGACACCATTACTGGGACAGCACAACTCTTTTTT. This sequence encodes CACDTITGTAQLFF.

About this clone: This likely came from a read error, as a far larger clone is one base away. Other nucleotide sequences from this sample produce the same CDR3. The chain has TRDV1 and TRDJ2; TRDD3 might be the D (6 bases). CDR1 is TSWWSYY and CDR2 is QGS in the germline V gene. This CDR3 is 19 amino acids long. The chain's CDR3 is CALGELGPTPSGIEPQLFF. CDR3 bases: TGCGCTCTTGGGGAACTGGGTCCGACCCCCTCGGGGATCGAACCACAACTCTTCTTT.

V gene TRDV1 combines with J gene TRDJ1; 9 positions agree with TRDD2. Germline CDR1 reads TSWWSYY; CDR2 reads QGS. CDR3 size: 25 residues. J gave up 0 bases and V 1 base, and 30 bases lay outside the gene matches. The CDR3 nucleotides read TGTGCTCTTGGGGAACACCCGGCCTTCCTACTCCAAGTGGGTTGGGTTACGCCGTACACCGATAAACTCATCTTT. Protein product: CALGEHPAFLLQVGWVTPYTDKLIF.

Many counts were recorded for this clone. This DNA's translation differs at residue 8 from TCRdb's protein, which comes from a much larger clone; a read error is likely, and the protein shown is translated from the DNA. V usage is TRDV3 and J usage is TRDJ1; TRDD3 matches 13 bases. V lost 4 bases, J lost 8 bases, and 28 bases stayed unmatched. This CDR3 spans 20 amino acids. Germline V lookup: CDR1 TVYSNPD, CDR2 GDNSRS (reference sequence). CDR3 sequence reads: CAWRNPSLTGGYVHRGKLIF. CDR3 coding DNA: TGTGCCTGGAGAAACCCTTCCCTCACTGGGGGATACGTCCACCGGGGAAAACTCATCTTT.